Shown below are 26 T cell receptor beta chains from a single sample sequenced in a study of blood T cell repertoires in COVID-19 (dated by TCRdb to the early 2020s). The library was generated by the immunoSEQ multiplex PCR assay. TCRdb provides this immuneACCESS table in a form limited to in-frame rearrangements. Some clones are lacking; in checked studies, under half of them reflect an unresolved V gene, and why the rest are absent is not known. The sample yields approximately 500,000 clones; approximately 90% were counted once. The leading ten clones occupy 1.5% to 2% of the sample. Source material: PBMCs or T cells enriched from blood (not recorded which). These receptor sequences come from a woman in her thirties or forties who had recovered from COVID-19.

The chain joins TRBV2 to TRBJ2-1, with unresolved D. V lost 4 bases, J lost 0 bases, and 7 bases lay in between. This CDR3 comprises 14 residues. Germline CDR1 SNHLY, CDR2 FYNNEI. CDR3 protein: CASSVISSYNEQFF. The CDR3, as DNA: TGTGCCAGCAGTGTGATTAGCTCCTACAATGAGCAGTTCTTC.

The sample holds one count of this clone. This chain links TRBV30 with TRBJ2-2, with D tentatively TRBD1 (6 bases). The CDR3 length is 14 residues. V was trimmed by 5 bases and J by 1 base, leaving 11 bases between them. Germline CDR1 reads GTSNPN; CDR2 reads SVGIG (reference sequence). CDR3 nucleotide sequence: TGTGCCTGGGGCTTGACAGGGAACACCGGGGAGCTGTTTTTT. As protein: CAWGLTGNTGELFF.

The genes are TRBV5-6 and TRBJ2-7, with D perhaps matching TRBD2 (5 bases). Looked up from germline, CDR1 is SGHDT and CDR2 is YYEEEE. V was pared by 1 base and J by 3 bases, with 14 bases between. CDR3 size: 15 residues. CDR3 nucleotide sequence: TGTGCCAGCAGCTTGATTGGGATGCGGGTCTACGAGCAGTACTTC. Translated, it gives CASSLIGMRVYEQYF.

This chain uses TRBV18 with TRBJ2-1; maybe TRBD2 (5 bases). The ends were cut back, 2 bases at V and 0 bases at J, with 14 bases in the middle. CDR3 size: 17 residues. In germline, CDR1 is KGHSH, CDR2 LQKENI. The CDR3 nucleotides read TGTGCCAGCTCACCAAGGGAGCTAGGTACCTCCTACAATGAGCAGTTCTTC. Translated, it gives CASSPRELGTSYNEQFF.

V gene TRBV2 combines with J gene TRBJ2-7; 7 bases match TRBD1. The V segment lost 4 bases and the J segment 1 base; nucleotides outside the gene matches: 1. Per the germline V gene, CDR1 is SNHLY and CDR2 is FYNNEI. The CDR3 spans 13 residues. The CDR3 here is CASSGDRSYEQYF. The CDR3 DNA reads TGTGCCAGCAGTGGGGACAGATCCTACGAGCAGTACTTC.

The chain recombines TRBV5-1 with TRBJ2-3; the D gene is possibly TRBD2 (6 bases). Germline assignment: CDR1 SGHRS and CDR2 YFSETQ. This CDR3 has 17 residues. Trimming stripped 0 bases from V and 1 base from J, with 15 bases between. The CDR3 coding sequence is TGCGCCAGCAGCTTGGTATGGTCGGGAGTGGGCACAGATACGCAGTATTTT. The encoded protein is CASSLVWSGVGTDTQYF.

This clone was detected a few times. The CDR3 region is CASSYFPQPGLDSYEQYF. The DNA of the CDR3 is TGTGCCAGCAGTTACTTCCCCCAACCGGGACTAGACTCCTACGAGCAGTACTTC. The rearrangement uses TRBV6-2 or TRBV6-3 and TRBJ2-7, with 8 bases fitting TRBD2. Trimming cost V 1 base and J 0 bases; bases outside gene matches: 11. The CDR3 extends over 18 amino acids. Germline CDR1 is MNHEY and CDR2 is SVGEGT.

This clone was seen just once. This chain uses TRBV6-6 with TRBJ2-2; D ambiguous. The CDR3 consists of 15 residues. The V gene lost 4 bases and the J gene lost 7 bases, with 16 bases spanning the gap. From germline, CDR1 is MNHNY and CDR2 SVGAGI (reference sequence). The CDR3 DNA reads TGTGCCAGCAGTTCCACGTCTAGTGAGCTCGGGGAGCTGTTTTTT. It yields the protein CASSSTSSELGELFF.

This clone was detected only once. CDR3 nucleotide sequence: TGTGCCAGCAGCCCCCGACAGGGCGGCGGGGAGCTGTTTTTT. It encodes CASSPRQGGGELFF. This sequence joins TRBV3-1 (or the pseudogene TRBV3-2) and TRBJ2-2, with TRBD1 matching 7 bases. Germline CDR1 is LGHDT and CDR2 is YNNKEL (reference sequence). The CDR3 contains 14 residues. The V gene end was trimmed by 4 bases and the J gene end by 7 bases; junction bases not matched to a gene: 6.

This clone was detected only a few times. The sample contains more than one DNA sequence encoding this CDR3. The J gene is TRBJ2-3, the V gene TRBV5-1; D possibly corresponds to TRBD2 (6 bases). CDR3 length: 15 amino acids. CDR1 and CDR2 (germline): SGHRS, YFSETQ. Trimming stripped 0 bases from V and 0 bases from J, with 8 bases between. The CDR3 region is CASSLGGTSTDTQYF. The CDR3 DNA sequence: TGCGCCAGCAGCTTGGGCGGGACTAGCACAGATACGCAGTATTTT. Combining the CDR3 with reference TRBV5-1 and TRBJ2-3 gives the whole variable domain KAGVTQTPRYLIKTRGQQVTLSCSPISGHRSVSWYQQTPGQGLQFLFEYFSETQRNKGNFPGRFSGRQFSNSRSEMNVSTLELGDSALYLCASSLGGTSTDTQYFGPGTRLTVL.

This chain links TRBV19 with TRBJ1-2, with 10 bases fitting TRBD1. Germline-derived CDR1 and CDR2 are LNHDA and SQIVND (reference sequence). J lost 7 bases, V lost 7 bases, and 6 bases had no gene match. The CDR3 spans 13 residues. CDR3 sequence (DNA): TGTGCCAGTAATGACAGGGGGCCGGGTGGCTACACCTTC. Its protein is CASNDRGPGGYTF.

The V and J genes are TRBV11-3 and TRBJ1-6; 7 positions agree with TRBD1. CDR3 length: 14 residues. With V trimmed by 6 bases and J by 4 bases, 3 bases remained unmatched. Germline CDR1 is SGHNT and CDR2 is YENEEA. The CDR3 protein is CASRLTGYNSPLHF. CDR3 DNA sequence: TGTGCCAGCAGACTGACAGGGTATAATTCACCCCTCCACTTT.

The CDR3 here is CASSYAGAGNTIYF. In DNA, the CDR3 is TGTGCCAGCAGTTACGCGGGGGCCGGAAACACCATATATTTT. The chain has TRBV6-5 and TRBJ1-3, with D tentatively TRBD1 (6 bases). The CDR3 covers 14 residues. The germline V and J ends were trimmed by 2 bases and 4 bases, with 9 bases remaining between them. CDR1 MNHEY and CDR2 SVGAGI come from the germline V gene.

A few counts support this clone. The chain has TRBV30 and TRBJ1-4, with 9 bases aligning to TRBD1. After removal of 3 bases from V and 3 bases from J, the junction contained 2 bases not matched to a gene. The CDR3 is made up of 14 amino acids. Germline-derived CDR1 and CDR2 are GTSNPN and SVGIG (reference sequence). The CDR3 loop is CAWSRQGANEKLFF. In DNA, the CDR3 is TGTGCCTGGAGCCGACAGGGGGCTAATGAAAAACTGTTTTTT.

The chain recombines TRBV27 with TRBJ2-7; 7 bases map to TRBD2. This CDR3 is 16 amino acids long. With V trimmed by 5 bases and J by 7 bases, 17 bases remained unmatched. Germline V CDR1 and CDR2: MNHEY, SMNVEV (reference sequence). CDR3 bases: TGTGCCAGCAGTCCATCGGGGGGTCGCCTACTTATGGAGCAGTACTTC. Translating gives CASSPSGGRLLMEQYF.

The CDR3 sequence is CASSAQGAGANVLTF. CDR3 DNA sequence: TGTGCCAGCAGCGCGCAGGGGGCTGGGGCCAACGTCCTGACTTTC. The J gene is TRBJ2-6, the V gene TRBV9, with 7 bases identical to TRBD1. Germline CDR1 and CDR2: SGDLS and YYNGEE. The CDR3 consists of 15 residues. V was pared by 3 bases and J by 2 bases, with 2 bases of the junction left unmatched.

J is TRBJ1-2 and V is TRBV29-1, with D possibly matching TRBD1 (5 bases). Trimming took off 4 bases at V and 3 bases at J, with 9 bases between the two ends. The CDR3 spans 12 residues. The germline CDR1 and CDR2 sequences are SQVTM and ANQGSEA. DNA for the CDR3: TGCAGCGTTGTCGGGGGGGACTATGGCTACACCTTC. Protein sequence: CSVVGGDYGYTF.

The rearrangement uses TRBV9 and TRBJ2-1; 15 positions agree with TRBD2. Germline-derived CDR1 and CDR2 are SGDLS and YYNGEE. The CDR3 extends over 19 amino acids. V dropped 3 bases and J dropped 7; count of bases not matched to a gene: 14. DNA for the CDR3: TGTGCCAGCAGCGCCCACAGCACCGGGACTAGCGGGAGGTGGAATGAGCAGTTCTTC. Amino acid sequence: CASSAHSTGTSGRWNEQFF. Filled out from reference TRBV9 and TRBJ2-1, the complete variable domain reads DSGVTQTPKHLITATGQRVTLRCSPRSGDLSVYWYQQSLDQGLQFLIQYYNGEERAKGNILERFSAQQFPDLHSELNLSSLELGDSALYFCASSAHSTGTSGRWNEQFFGPGTRLTVL.

The chain carries TRBV5-1 and TRBJ1-1, with D perhaps matching TRBD1 (5 bases). This CDR3 spans 13 amino acids. Germline CDR1 and CDR2: SGHRS and YFSETQ. Trimming took 3 bases from V and 4 from J, leaving 10 bases between them. CDR3 sequence reads: CASSYHQGTEAFF. The DNA for the CDR3 is TGCGCCAGCAGCTACCATCAGGGCACTGAAGCTTTCTTT.

This chain links TRBV10-3 with TRBJ1-5, with D maybe TRBD1 (5 bases). The ends were cut back, 6 bases at V and 6 bases at J, with 15 bases in the middle. CDR1 and CDR2 (germline): ENHRY, SYGVKD. This CDR3 spans 14 amino acids. In DNA form, the CDR3 reads TGTGCCATCAGCTCGCCGGGGGAGGGTCAGCCCCAGCATTTT. Translated: CAISSPGEGQPQHF.

The CDR3 DNA is TGTGCCAGCAGCTTAGACAGCTACAATGAGCAGTTCTTC. Its translation is CASSLDSYNEQFF. The chain joins TRBV7-9 to TRBJ2-1; no clear D. V was shortened by 1 base and J by 3 bases, with 4 bases between the two germline ends. Germline V gene data show CDR1 as SEHNR and CDR2 as FQNEAQ (reference sequence). CDR3 length: 13 residues.

V usage is TRBV7-8 and J usage is TRBJ2-1, with D maybe TRBD2 (5 bases). The CDR3 totals 12 residues. Trimming stripped 5 bases from V and 9 bases from J, with 11 bases between. CDR1 and CDR2 (germline): SGHVS, FQNEAQ. This chain's CDR3 is CASSQSGSEQFF. The CDR3 DNA follows: TGTGCCAGCAGCCAGAGCGGTTCTGAGCAGTTCTTC.

The V call is TRBV2, the J call TRBJ1-2; TRBD1 is a possible D gene (5 bases). Germline V lookup: CDR1 SNHLY, CDR2 FYNNEI. There are 13 residues in the CDR3. V lost 3 bases, J lost 8 bases, and 13 bases lay in between. The DNA for the CDR3 is TGTGCCAGCAGTGACTCGCAGGGAAGCGGCTACACCTTC. Its translation is CASSDSQGSGYTF.

This clone was seen once. The chain joins TRBV5-4 to TRBJ2-7, with D possibly matching TRBD2 (5 bases). This CDR3 has 13 amino acids. Trimming shortened V by 1 base and J by 7 bases, and 12 bases separated the two germline ends. Germline CDR1 and CDR2: SGHNT and YYREEE (reference sequence). This CDR3 is CASSLPSTGEQYF. CDR3 DNA sequence: TGTGCCAGCAGCTTGCCCTCTACGGGGGAGCAGTACTTC.

This clone occurred a few times. The J gene is TRBJ1-1, the V gene TRBV11-3; 7 bases match TRBD1. Germline CDR1 reads SGHNT; CDR2 reads YENEEA. The CDR3 totals 15 residues. Trimming took 1 base from V and 5 from J; bases not matched to a gene: 7. CDR3 protein: CASSLARQGYTEAFF. Here the CDR3 DNA reads TGTGCCAGCAGCTTAGCACGACAGGGATATACTGAAGCTTTCTTT.

The rearrangement uses TRBV6-5 and TRBJ1-2, with D possibly TRBD1 on 5 matching bases. The germline V gene has CDR1 MNHEY and CDR2 SVGAGI. Deletions cut 2 bases from V and 3 bases from J, with 13 bases between. The CDR3 is 15 amino acids. CDR3 in amino acids: CASSYQQRGDYGYTF. Written as DNA, the CDR3 is TGTGCCAGCAGTTACCAGCAAAGGGGCGACTATGGCTACACCTTC.